This is a list of T cell receptor beta chains from one sample in a study of shared clonotypes between healthy human individuals. The data were produced by immunoSEQ multiplex PCR, yet TCRdb's version contains in-frame clones alone and is incomplete. Among about 1 million clones listed, 70% to 80% were seen once. Sequencing was carried out using memory CD4+ T cells sorted from blood. The receptors here all came from a man in his late teens or twenties in good health. Both conserved end residues are trimmed from each CDR3. Each record gives: CDR3 length, V gene, clone size, CDR3 protein. Size is omitted from some rows. Given values are once, few, many or a class for expanded clones.

12 TRBV5-3 . ARTRAGRNTEAF
13 TRBV5-8 . ASSLETIGNQPQH
13 TRBV6-6 many ASRRGVGDRETQY
13 TRBV18 . ASSRTSGGDNEQF
9 TRBV2 . ASTLTDTQY
14 TRBV5-4 . ASSLGGGRISGELF
14 TRBV4-1 . ASSQEGGGFYNEQF
13 TRBV19 . ASSKTGGTNEKLF
12 TRBV2 . ASILYNLSGGYT
11 TRBV30 . AWRYTGNTEAF
11 TRBV11-1 . ASRRQGQETQY
13 TRBV27 . ASSLQVSPYNEQF
12 TRBV6-1 . ASTPGQGTSPLH
12 TRBV5-1 . ASNTFEGADTQY
13 TRBV13 . ASSFSEARTRGYT
11 TRBV7-3 . ASSVGQGIGYT
14 TRBV5-6 . ASSSVDATVNEKLF
13 TRBV9 . ASSARDRTYNEQF
12 TRBV5-4 . ASSTRQGTGELF
12 TRBV10-3 . ASDRGNMNTEAF
13 TRBV15 few ATSDSAVVDEKLF
12 TRBV5-1 . ASSYTGVFYEQY
12 TRBV5-1 few ASSLGQGPYEQY